This T cell receptor beta chain was found in a study of CD8 T cells in ankylosing spondylitis. This clonotype was counted a few times. The final CDR3 position lacks the conserved phenylalanine or tryptophan, pointing to a likely read error. The limits of the CDR3 on the DNA are not certain, so only TCRdb's listed CDR3 is given. The CDR3 is 8 residues long, ends included. TCRdb analysed the 5' RACE reads with MiXCR anew, one entry per CDR3 protein. The sample includes around 320,000 distinct CDR3 sequences, less than 25% seen only once; the top ten take 3.5% to 4.5%. The rearrangement joins TRBV21-1 to TRBJ2-7. TRBV21-1 is flagged as a pseudogene. The clonotype originates from a female donor with ankylosing spondylitis or in good health (not recorded which). Sequenced input: blood, either unsorted or a sorted T cell fraction (not recorded which). The CDR3 region is CASSKGPN.